The source of this T cell receptor (beta chain) is a study of early T cells in non-severe SARS-CoV-2 infection. Study-level background: Sequencing of bulk RNA from unsorted whole blood was done, without chain pairing.

The CDR3 is made up of 15 amino acids. J gave up 9 bases and V 6 bases, and 11 bases lay outside the gene matches. This clonotype has more than one count but fewer than ten. TCRdb analysed the 5' RACE reads with MiXCR anew, one entry per CDR3 protein. Of 100,000 or so distinct CDR3 sequences in the sample, under 15% are singletons; the top ten hold about 6.2%. The sequence was obtained from an adult who was a healthcare worker with PCR-confirmed SARS-CoV-2 infection or an uninfected control (not recorded which). This sequence joins TRBV12-3 or TRBV12-4 and TRBJ2-1; 10 bases align to TRBD2. The sequenced sample consisted of whole blood. The CDR3 loop reads CASRPMVAGGVEQFF. The DNA of the CDR3 is TGTGCCAGCAGACCGATGGTAGCGGGAGGTGTTGAGCAGTTCTTC.